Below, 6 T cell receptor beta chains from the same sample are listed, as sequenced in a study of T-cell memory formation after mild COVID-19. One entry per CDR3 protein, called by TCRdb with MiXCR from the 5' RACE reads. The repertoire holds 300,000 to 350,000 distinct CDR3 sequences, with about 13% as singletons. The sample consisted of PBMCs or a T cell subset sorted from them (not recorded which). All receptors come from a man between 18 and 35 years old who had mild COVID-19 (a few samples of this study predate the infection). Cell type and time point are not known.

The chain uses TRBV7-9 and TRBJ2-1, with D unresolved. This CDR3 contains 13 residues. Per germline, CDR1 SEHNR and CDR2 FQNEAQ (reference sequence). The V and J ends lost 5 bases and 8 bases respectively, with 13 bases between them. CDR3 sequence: CASSLPVTDEQFF. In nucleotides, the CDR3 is TGTGCCAGCAGCCTACCGGTGACGGATGAGCAGTTCTTC.

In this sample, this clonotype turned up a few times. The CDR3 nucleotides are TGTGCCAGCAGTCGGACCTCCTACGGGGAGCAGTACGTC. This gives the protein CASSRTSYGEQYV. The V call is TRBV3-1, the J call TRBJ2-7; D is unresolved. The V gene's germline CDR1 is LGHDT and CDR2 YNNKEL (reference sequence). Trimming shortened V by 6 bases and J by 7 bases, and 16 bases separated the two germline ends. This CDR3 has 13 amino acids.

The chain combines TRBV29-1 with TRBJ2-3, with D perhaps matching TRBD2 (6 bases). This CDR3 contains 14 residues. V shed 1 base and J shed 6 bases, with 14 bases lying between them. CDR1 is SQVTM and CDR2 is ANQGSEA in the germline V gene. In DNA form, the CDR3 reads TGCAGCGTTGAAGGCTCGGGAGCTGGGGATACGCAGTATTTT. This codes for CSVEGSGAGDTQYF.

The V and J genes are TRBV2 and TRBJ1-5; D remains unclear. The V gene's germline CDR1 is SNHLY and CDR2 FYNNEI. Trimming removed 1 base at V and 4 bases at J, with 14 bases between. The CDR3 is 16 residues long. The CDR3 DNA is TGTGCCAGCAGTGAAGTCGTGACGCGGGCGAATCAGCCCCAGCATTTT. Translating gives CASSEVVTRANQPQHF.

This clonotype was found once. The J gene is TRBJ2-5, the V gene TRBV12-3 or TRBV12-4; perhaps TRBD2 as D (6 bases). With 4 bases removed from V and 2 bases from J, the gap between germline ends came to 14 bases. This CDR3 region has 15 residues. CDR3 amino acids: CASSYGGVGQETQYF. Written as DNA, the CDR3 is TGTGCCAGCAGTTACGGGGGTGTGGGGCAAGAGACCCAGTACTTC.

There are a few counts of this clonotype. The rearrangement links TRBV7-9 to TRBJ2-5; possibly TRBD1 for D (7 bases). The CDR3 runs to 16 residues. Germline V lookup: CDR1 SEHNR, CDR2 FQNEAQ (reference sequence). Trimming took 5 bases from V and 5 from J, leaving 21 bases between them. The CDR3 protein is CASSPHRGWRGETQYF. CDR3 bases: TGTGCCAGCAGCCCCCACAGGGGTTGGAGGGGGGAGACCCAGTACTTC.